Sequencing of this T cell receptor (beta chain) was carried out in a study of blood T cell repertoires in COVID-19. Overall study context: The study drew acute and convalescent COVID-19 samples from the United States, Italy and Spain. T cells, B-cell-depleted T cells, or PBMCs supplied cDNA or gDNA.

This clone is a singleton in its sample. Methods used by the authors: Amplified reference gene primers provided the basis for estimating nucleated cell counts. Clones were read by immunoSEQ multiplex PCR, and TCRdb kept only the in-frame ones, dropping some. V and J calls and clone size come straight from that table; D and trimming were deduced from the DNA. The sample contains about 130,000 clones, about four fifths of which appear only once. V trimming: 7 bases; J trimming: 10 bases; junction bases outside the gene matches: 7. This CDR3 has 13 residues. Per the germline V gene, CDR1 is MNHEY and CDR2 is SVGAGI.

The chain carries TRBV6-5 and TRBJ1-6, with TRBD1 matching over 7 bases. The TCR originated in a man aged 55 to 69 with acute or convalescent COVID-19. Input material: peripheral blood. CDR3 sequence reads: CASKQGIDSPLHF. CDR3 bases: TGTGCCAGCAAACAGGGGATCGACTCACCCCTCCACTTT.